What follows are 10 T cell receptor beta chains derived from one specimen sequenced in a study of immune heterogeneity within non-small cell lung tumors. Bulk tumor genomic DNA (approximately 600 ng per sample) served as template. Taken during surgery, several biopsies per primary tumor were spaced as far apart as possible within the tumor mass. Before undergoing curative surgery, patients had newly diagnosed non-small cell lung cancer that was untreated. It was a multiplex PCR that amplified TCR beta CDR3, with 32 V and 13 J primers. From the multiplex PCR reads, TCRdb called clonotypes with MiXCR, one entry per CDR3 protein. The sample has over 5,500 distinct CDR3 sequences, 22% seen once. Sequencing was done on a sample of lung tumor tissue. Receptors originate from a man aged 60-69 years with non-small cell lung cancer.

This clonotype was observed a handful of times. Just one base apart from a much larger clone, this may be a read error. The chain has TRBV19 and TRBJ1-2, with D perhaps TRBD1 (5 bases). CDR3 size: 16 residues. Per the germline V gene, CDR1 is LNHDA and CDR2 is SQIVND (reference sequence). Trimming pared 3 bases from V and 2 bases from J, leaving 16 bases between. The CDR3 DNA sequence: TGTGCCAGTAGTATCCCGGGGCAGGCGCCAAACTATGGCTACACCTTC. As protein: CASSIPGQAPNYGYTF. The full variable domain, completed using reference TRBV19 and TRBJ1-2, is DGGITQSPKYLFRKEGQNVTLSCEQNLNHDAMYWYRQDPGQGLRLIYYSQIVNDFQKGDIAEGYSVSREKKESFPLTVTSAQKNPTAFYLCASSIPGQAPNYGYTFGSGTRLTVV.

With regard to this clonotype: Just one base apart from a much larger clone, this may be a read error. The chain links TRBV9 to TRBJ2-5, with 12 bases lining up with TRBD2. In germline, CDR1 is SGDLS, CDR2 YYNGEE. Trimming at V came to 3 bases and at J to 6 bases, leaving 6 bases not matched to a gene. There are 15 residues in the CDR3. The CDR3 sequence is CASSDRLAGEQTQYF. DNA for the CDR3: TGTGCCAGCAGCGACCGACTAGCGGGAGAACAGACCCAGTACTTC.

Many counts were recorded for this clonotype. In DNA, the CDR3 is TGTGCCAGCAGCTTAGTTCGGTCTGGGGCCAACGTCCTGACTTTC. Translated, it gives CASSLVRSGANVLTF. This chain joins TRBV7-8 and TRBJ2-6; D remains unclear. Germline values: CDR1 SGHVS, CDR2 FQNEAQ. CDR3 length: 15 amino acids. V gave up 1 base and J gave up 1 base, with 5 bases separating them. The complete variable domain, with remaining parts taken from reference TRBV7-8 and TRBJ2-6, reads GAGVSQSPRYKVAKRGQDVALRCDPISGHVSLFWYQQALGQGPEFLTYFQNEAQLDKSGLPSDRFFAERPEGSVSTLKIQRTQQEDSAVYLCASSLVRSGANVLTFGAGSRLTVL.

In its sample, this clonotype was seen many times. The chain has TRBV7-2 and TRBJ2-3; the D gene could be TRBD1 or TRBD2 (5 bases each). V was pared by 3 bases and J by 6 bases, with 13 bases between. The germline CDR1 and CDR2 sequences are SGHTA and FQGNSA. This CDR3 contains 14 residues. The CDR3 nucleotides are TGTGCCAGCAGCTTGAGGGGACCGACGGATACGCAGTATTTT. Amino acids: CASSLRGPTDTQYF.

With respect to this clonotype: An end of the junction does not agree with germline; a read error may underlie this. The chain couples TRBV20-1 to TRBJ2-1, with D possibly matching TRBD2 (6 bases). From germline, CDR1 is DFQATT and CDR2 SNEGSKA (reference sequence). CDR3 length: 13 residues. CDR3 protein: CSARTLAYNEQLF. In DNA form, the CDR3 reads TGCAGTGCTAGAACACTAGCCTACAATGAGCAGCTCTTC.

The V gene is TRBV6-1, the J gene TRBJ1-6, with D unclear. Germline values: CDR1 MNHNS, CDR2 SASEGT. Trimming removed 9 bases at V and 10 bases at J, with 13 bases between. The CDR3 contains 12 residues. In DNA form, the CDR3 reads TGTGCCAGTTACTCGACCTGGTCACCCCTCCACTTT. It specifies CASYSTWSPLHF.

In this sample, this clonotype turned up once. A read error is possible here, since a much larger clone lies one base away. The genes are TRBV19 and TRBJ2-5; a weak D match, TRBD1 (6 bases). The CDR3 loop spans 12 amino acids. Germline lookup yields CDR1 LNHDA and CDR2 SQIVND (reference sequence). CDR3 residues: CVTSDSQETQYF. The DNA of the CDR3 is TGTGTCACCTCGGACAGTCAAGAGACCCAGTACTTC.

This clonotype appeared many times. The chain employs TRBV20-1 and TRBJ2-1, with 7 bases identical to TRBD2. The CDR3 length is 14 residues. V lost 6 bases and J lost 9; bases outside the gene matches: 14. Germline V gene lookup returns CDR1 DFQATT and CDR2 SNEGSKA (reference sequence). The CDR3 sequence is CSAGPGTTVGEQFF. CDR3 nucleotide sequence: TGCAGTGCCGGGCCGGGGACTACCGTAGGTGAGCAGTTCTTC.

To note about this clonotype: In this CDR3 the conserved last residue, phenylalanine or tryptophan, is missing, so a read error is likely. The rearrangement links TRBV7-9 to TRBJ2-7; D is possibly TRBD2 (6 bases). CDR1 and CDR2 (germline): SEHNR, FQNEAQ (reference sequence). There are 11 residues in the CDR3. CDR3 protein: CDSSSGLIQYL. CDR3 in DNA: TGTGACAGCAGCTCGGGACTTATCCAGTACTTA.

This clonotype showed up many times. The gene calls are TRBV11-2 and TRBJ2-1; 10 nucleotides align to TRBD2. The CDR3 extends over 13 amino acids. Germline CDR1 and CDR2: SGHAT and FQNNGV. V lost 5 bases to trimming and J lost 7 bases; unmatched junction nucleotides: 2. The CDR3 protein is CASSLGLANEQFF. The CDR3 nucleotides read TGTGCCAGCAGCCTGGGACTAGCGAATGAGCAGTTCTTC.